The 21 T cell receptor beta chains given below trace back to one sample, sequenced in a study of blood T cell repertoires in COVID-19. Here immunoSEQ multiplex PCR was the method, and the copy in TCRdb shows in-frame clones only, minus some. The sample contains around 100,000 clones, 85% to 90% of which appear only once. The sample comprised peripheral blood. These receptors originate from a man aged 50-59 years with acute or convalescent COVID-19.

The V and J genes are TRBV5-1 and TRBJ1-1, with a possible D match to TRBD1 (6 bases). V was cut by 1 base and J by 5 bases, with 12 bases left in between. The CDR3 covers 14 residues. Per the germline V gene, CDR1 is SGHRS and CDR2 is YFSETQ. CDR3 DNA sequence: TGCGCCAGCAGCTTGACAGGGATAGGGACTGAAGCTTTCTTT. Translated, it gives CASSLTGIGTEAFF.

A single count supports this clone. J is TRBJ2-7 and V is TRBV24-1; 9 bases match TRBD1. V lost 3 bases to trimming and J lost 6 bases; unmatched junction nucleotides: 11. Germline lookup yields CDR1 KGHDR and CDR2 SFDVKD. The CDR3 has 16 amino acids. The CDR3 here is CATSDPPGQGVPEQYF. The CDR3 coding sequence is TGTGCCACCAGTGATCCACCGGGACAGGGAGTGCCCGAGCAGTACTTC.

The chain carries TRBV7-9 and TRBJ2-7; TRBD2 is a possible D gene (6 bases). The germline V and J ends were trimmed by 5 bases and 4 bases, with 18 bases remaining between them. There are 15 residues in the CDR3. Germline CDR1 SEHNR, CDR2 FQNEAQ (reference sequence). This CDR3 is CASSPPGGWGYEQYF. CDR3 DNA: TGTGCCAGCAGCCCTCCTGGGGGGTGGGGTTACGAGCAGTACTTC. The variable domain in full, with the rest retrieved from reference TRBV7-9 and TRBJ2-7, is DTGVSQNPRHKITKRGQNVTFRCDPISEHNRLYWYRQTLGQGPEFLTYFQNEAQLEKSRLLSDRFSAERPKGSFSTLEIQRTEQGDSAMYLCASSPPGGWGYEQYFGPGTRLTVT.

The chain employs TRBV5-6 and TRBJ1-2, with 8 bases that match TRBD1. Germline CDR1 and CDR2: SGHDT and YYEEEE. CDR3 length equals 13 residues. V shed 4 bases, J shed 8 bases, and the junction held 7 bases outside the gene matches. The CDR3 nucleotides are TGTGCCAGCAGCATGGACAGGGCCGGGGGCTACACCTTC. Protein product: CASSMDRAGGYTF.

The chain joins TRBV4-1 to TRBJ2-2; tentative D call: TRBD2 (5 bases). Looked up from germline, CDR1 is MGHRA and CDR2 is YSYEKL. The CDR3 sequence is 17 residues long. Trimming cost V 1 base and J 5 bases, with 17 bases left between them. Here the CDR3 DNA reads TGCGCCAGCAGCCAAGTTGCTCTAGAGGGATATACCGGGGAGCTGTTTTTT. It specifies CASSQVALEGYTGELFF.

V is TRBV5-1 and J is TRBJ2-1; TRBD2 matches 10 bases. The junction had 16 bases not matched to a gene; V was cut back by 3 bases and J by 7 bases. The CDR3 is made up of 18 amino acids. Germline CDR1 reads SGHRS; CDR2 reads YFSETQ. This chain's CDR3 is CASSYDLPSGRGRNEQFF. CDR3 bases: TGCGCCAGCAGCTATGACCTGCCTAGCGGGAGAGGGAGAAATGAGCAGTTCTTC.

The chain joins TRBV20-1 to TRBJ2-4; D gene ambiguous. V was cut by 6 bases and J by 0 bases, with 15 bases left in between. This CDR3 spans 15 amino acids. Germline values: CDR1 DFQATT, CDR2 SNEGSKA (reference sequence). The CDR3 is CSASGQRRAKNIQYF. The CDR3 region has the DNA TGCAGTGCCAGTGGTCAGCGTAGAGCCAAAAACATTCAGTACTTC.

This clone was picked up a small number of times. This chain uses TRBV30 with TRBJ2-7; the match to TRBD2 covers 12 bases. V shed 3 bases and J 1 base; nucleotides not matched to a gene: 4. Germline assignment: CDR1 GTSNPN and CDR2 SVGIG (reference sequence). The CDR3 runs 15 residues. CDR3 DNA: TGTGCCTGGAGCGAGACTAGCGGGAGTTCCTACGAGCAGTACTTC. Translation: CAWSETSGSSYEQYF.

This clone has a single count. CDR3 protein: CASRVTGPPYGYTF. CDR3 nucleotides: TGTGCCAGCAGGGTGACAGGGCCGCCTTATGGCTACACCTTC. V and J are TRBV5-6 and TRBJ1-2; 7 nucleotides match TRBD1. The junction had 9 bases not matched to a gene; V was cut back by 5 bases and J by 5 bases. The germline CDR1 and CDR2 sequences are SGHDT and YYEEEE. The CDR3 runs to 14 residues.

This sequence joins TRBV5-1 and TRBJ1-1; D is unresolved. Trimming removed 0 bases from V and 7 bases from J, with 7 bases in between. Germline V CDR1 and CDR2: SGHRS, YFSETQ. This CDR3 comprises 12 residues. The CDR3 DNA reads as TGCGCCAGCAGCTTGGATGGCTTTGAAGCTTTCTTT. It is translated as CASSLDGFEAFF.

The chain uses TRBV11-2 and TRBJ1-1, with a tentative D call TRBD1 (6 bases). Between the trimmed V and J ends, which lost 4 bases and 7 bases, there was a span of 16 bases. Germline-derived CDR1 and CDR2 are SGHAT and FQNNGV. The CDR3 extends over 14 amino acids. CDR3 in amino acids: CASSSNRARDEAFF. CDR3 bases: TGTGCCAGCAGCTCAAACAGGGCACGGGATGAAGCTTTCTTT.

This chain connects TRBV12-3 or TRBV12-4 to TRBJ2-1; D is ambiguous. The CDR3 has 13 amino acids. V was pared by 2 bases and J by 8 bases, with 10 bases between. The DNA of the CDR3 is TGTGCCAGCAGTTTAAGGCCAGGATATGAGCAGTTCTTC. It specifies CASSLRPGYEQFF.

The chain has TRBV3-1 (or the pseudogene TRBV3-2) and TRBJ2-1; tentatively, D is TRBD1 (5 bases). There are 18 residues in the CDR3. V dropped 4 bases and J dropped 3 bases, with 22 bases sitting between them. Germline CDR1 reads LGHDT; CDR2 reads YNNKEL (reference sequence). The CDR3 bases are TGTGCCAGCAGCCGCAGAGTGCGCAGGGAAGAAGTCTACAATGAGCAGTTCTTC. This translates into CASSRRVRREEVYNEQFF.

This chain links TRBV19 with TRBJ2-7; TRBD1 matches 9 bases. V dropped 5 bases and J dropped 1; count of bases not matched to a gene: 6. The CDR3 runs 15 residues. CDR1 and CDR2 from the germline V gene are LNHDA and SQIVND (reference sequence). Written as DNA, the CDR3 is TGTGCCAGTAGTCCTACAGGGGGCTTGTCCTACGAGCAGTACTTC. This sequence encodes CASSPTGGLSYEQYF.

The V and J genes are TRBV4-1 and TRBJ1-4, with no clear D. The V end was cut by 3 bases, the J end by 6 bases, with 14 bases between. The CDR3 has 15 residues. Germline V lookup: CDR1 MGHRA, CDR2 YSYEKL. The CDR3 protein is CASSQSWRLDEKLFF. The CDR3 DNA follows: TGCGCCAGCAGCCAGTCTTGGAGGTTGGATGAAAAACTGTTTTTT.

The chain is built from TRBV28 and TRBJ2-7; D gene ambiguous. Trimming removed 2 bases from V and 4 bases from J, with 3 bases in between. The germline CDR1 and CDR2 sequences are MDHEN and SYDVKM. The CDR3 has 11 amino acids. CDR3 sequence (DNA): TGTGCCAGCAGTTTAGAGTACGAGCAGTACTTC. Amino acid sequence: CASSLEYEQYF. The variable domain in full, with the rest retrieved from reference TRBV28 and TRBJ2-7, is DVKVTQSSRYLVKRTGEKVFLECVQDMDHENMFWYRQDPGLGLRLIYFSYDVKMKEKGDIPEGYSVSREKKERFSLILESASTNQTSMYLCASSLEYEQYFGPGTRLTVT.

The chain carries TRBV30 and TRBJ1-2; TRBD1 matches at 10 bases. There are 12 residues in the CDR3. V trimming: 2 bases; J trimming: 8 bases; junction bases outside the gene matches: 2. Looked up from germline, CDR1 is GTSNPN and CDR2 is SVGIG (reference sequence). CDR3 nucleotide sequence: TGTGCCTGGAGTCGGACAGGGGGAGGCTACACCTTC. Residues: CAWSRTGGGYTF.

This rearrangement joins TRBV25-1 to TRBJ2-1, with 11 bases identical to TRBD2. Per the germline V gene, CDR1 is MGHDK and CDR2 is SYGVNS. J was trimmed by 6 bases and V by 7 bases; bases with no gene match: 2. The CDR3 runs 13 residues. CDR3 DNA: TGTGCCAGCATAGCGGGAGGGAGCAATGAGCAGTTCTTC. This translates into CASIAGGSNEQFF.

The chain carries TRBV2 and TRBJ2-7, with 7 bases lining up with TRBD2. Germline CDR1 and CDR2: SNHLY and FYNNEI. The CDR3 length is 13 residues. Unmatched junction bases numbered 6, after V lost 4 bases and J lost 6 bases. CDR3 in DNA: TGTGCCAGCAGTGCGGGGAGGGACGGCGAGCAGTACTTC. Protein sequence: CASSAGRDGEQYF. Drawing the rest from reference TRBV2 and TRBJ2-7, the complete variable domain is EPEVTQTPSHQVTQMGQEVILRCVPISNHLYFYWYRQILGQKVEFLVSFYNNEISEKSEIFDDQFSVERPDGSNFTLKIRSTKLEDSAMYFCASSAGRDGEQYFGPGTRLTVT.

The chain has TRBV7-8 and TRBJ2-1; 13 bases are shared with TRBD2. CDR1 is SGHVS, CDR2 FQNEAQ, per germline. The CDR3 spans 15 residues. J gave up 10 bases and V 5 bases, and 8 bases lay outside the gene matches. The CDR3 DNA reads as TGTGCCAGCAGCCACGGACTAGCGGGAGTGGTCGAGCAGTTCTTC. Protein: CASSHGLAGVVEQFF.

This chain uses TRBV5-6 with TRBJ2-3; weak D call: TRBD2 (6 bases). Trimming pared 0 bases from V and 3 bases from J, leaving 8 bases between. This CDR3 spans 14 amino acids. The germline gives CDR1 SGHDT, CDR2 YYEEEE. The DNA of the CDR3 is TGTGCCAGCAGCTTGGGAAGCGGGACAGATACGCAGTATTTT. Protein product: CASSLGSGTDTQYF.